The clone carrying this T cell receptor (beta chain) was seen a single time. Sequencing used immunoSEQ multiplex PCR; TCRdb keeps in-frame clones, though not all of them. The table includes fewer than 50,000 clones, roughly 92% detected once. V was cut by 5 bases and J by 0 bases, with 8 bases left in between. From germline, CDR1 is MNHEY and CDR2 SMNVEV (reference sequence). The CDR3 contains 14 residues. The record originates from a study of T cell changes during pregnancy in multiple sclerosis. Sequences were derived from CD8+ T cells from peripheral blood mononuclear cells, sampled before pregnancy. V gene TRBV27 combines with J gene TRBJ1-3; no clear D gene. The TCR comes from a female donor with multiple sclerosis, enrolled in a pregnancy study. CDR3 coding DNA: TGTGCCAGCAGTCTCCGGAGCTCTGGAAACACCATATATTTT. Translating gives CASSLRSSGNTIYF.